These T cell receptor beta chains were read from a single sample in a study of technical replicates of blood from a handful of donors. Sequenced by immunoSEQ multiplex PCR; TCRdb stores in-frame clones only, minus some. This sample has fewer than 85,000 clones, with 85% to 95% found just once. The sample taken for sequencing was T cells isolated from PBMCs. All receptors derive from a human donor in good health. The CDR3 runs from the conserved cysteine through the conserved F or W. The order of the fields is J gene, V gene, CDR3 protein.

TRBJ2-7 | TRBV7-9 | CASSWRQGAREQYF
TRBJ2-5 | TRBV10-1 | CASSRTGEETQYF
TRBJ2-7 | TRBV13 | CASSFTNGGFYEQYF
TRBJ2-3 | TRBV15 | CATSIGGGDTQYF
TRBJ2-5 | TRBV4-2 | CASSQALGREMGETQYF
TRBJ2-3 | TRBV29-1 | CSVEPKDTQYF
TRBJ1-1 | TRBV7-9 | CASIDRTEAFF
TRBJ2-6 | TRBV7-9 | CASSLGSWTGGSGANVLTF
TRBJ1-5 | TRBV7-2 | CASSSAAGVGNQPQHF
TRBJ2-1 | TRBV7-6 | CASSPKGGTSGNYNEQFF
TRBJ2-7 | TRBV28 | CASSLRGQGPYEQYF
TRBJ1-5 | TRBV7-9 | CASSPTGGRGNQPQHF
TRBJ2-2 | TRBV5-1 | CASSLVAGRYAGELFF
TRBJ1-5 | TRBV6-5 | CASSYSKVGGQPQHF
TRBJ2-7 | TRBV28 | CASSLVGLSYEQYF
TRBJ1-1 | TRBV7-9 | CASSRTQGRNTEAFF
TRBJ1-4 | TRBV6-5 | CASSYSTLGEKLFF
TRBJ2-5 | TRBV30 | CVISPGLQETQYF
TRBJ2-5 | TRBV6-5 | CASSYSGTGRTETQYF
TRBJ2-1 | TRBV7-6 | CASSFTGTYNEQFF
TRBJ1-1 | TRBV7-9 | CASSVADTEAFF
TRBJ1-2 | TRBV7-9 | CASSQGQQRSYGYTF
TRBJ1-3 | TRBV6-5 | CATSSSGNTIYF
TRBJ2-7 | TRBV19 | CASTAGTGSYEQYF
TRBJ2-6 | TRBV5-1 | CASSFRFPGGANVLTF
TRBJ2-1 | TRBV30 | CAWNAGNNEQFF
TRBJ1-1 | TRBV30 | CAWSVWGLNTEAFF
TRBJ2-7 | TRBV11-3 | CASSLDSSYEQYF
TRBJ2-7 | TRBV29-1 | CSVDVAGTSAYEQYF
TRBJ1-2 | TRBV18 | CASSPTEQANYGYTF
TRBJ2-5 | TRBV18 | CASSFGSEQETQYF
TRBJ1-1 | TRBV4-1 | CASSQVGGANTEAFF
TRBJ1-2 | TRBV11-2 | CASSLTGEIGYTF
TRBJ2-7 | TRBV11-3 | CASSSYEGQGSLEQYF
TRBJ2-2 | TRBV5-4 | CASSLGGRAVTGELFF
TRBJ2-2 | TRBV7-9 | CASSFRTSGRSGELFF
TRBJ1-2 | TRBV20-1 | CSAGQSDGYTF
TRBJ2-1 | TRBV27 | CASSRSSGSYNEQFF
TRBJ2-2 | TRBV7-2 | CASSLAGPNTGELFF
TRBJ2-1 | TRBV12-5 | CASGIRDYGHRDNEQFF
TRBJ1-1 | TRBV11-3 | CASSFQQGRAFF
TRBJ2-3 | TRBV6-1 | CASSEHWASLTDTQYF